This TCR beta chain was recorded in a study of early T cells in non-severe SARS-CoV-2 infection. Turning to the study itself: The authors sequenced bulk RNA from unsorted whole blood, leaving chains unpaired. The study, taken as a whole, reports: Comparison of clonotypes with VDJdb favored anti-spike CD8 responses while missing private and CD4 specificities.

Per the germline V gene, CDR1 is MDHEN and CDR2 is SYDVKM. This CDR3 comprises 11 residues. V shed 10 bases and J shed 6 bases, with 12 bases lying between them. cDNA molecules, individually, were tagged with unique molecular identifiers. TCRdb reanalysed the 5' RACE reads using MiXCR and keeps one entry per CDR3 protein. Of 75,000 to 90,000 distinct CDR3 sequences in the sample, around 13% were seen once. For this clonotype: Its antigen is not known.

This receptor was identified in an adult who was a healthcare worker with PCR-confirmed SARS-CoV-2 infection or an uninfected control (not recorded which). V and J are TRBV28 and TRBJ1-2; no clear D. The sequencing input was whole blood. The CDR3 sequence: CATAAEDGYTF. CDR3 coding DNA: TGTGCCACCGCCGCAGAAGATGGCTACACCTTC.